This TCR beta chain appears in the sequencing data of a study of human T cells and chemical hapten exposure. Study-wide results and caveats: PT1 expanded TCR numbers rose with patch test score.

Documented time point: patch test 2, 6 weeks after DPC sensitization. As for treatment: therapeutic diphenylcyclopropenone sensitization with weekly scalp DPC. A few counts support this clonotype. The antigen is unknown. As processed by the authors: Counts of TCRs in each sample centred on a median of around 100,000 and extended from approximately 20,000 to 700,000. TCRdb redid the calling of the RACE reads with MiXCR, one entry per CDR3 protein. The authors' filters were not applied to this entry. The table shows some 70,000 distinct CDR3 sequences, with about a tenth occurring only once. Germline V gene data show CDR1 as ENHRY and CDR2 as SYGVKD. This CDR3 spans 14 amino acids. V was clipped by 4 bases and J by 6 bases, with 16 bases between them.

The starting material was whole blood, obtained in connection with sensitization to the hapten diphenylcyclopropenone (DPC). The receptor was derived from a woman aged 50 to 60 with alopecia areata. Some clones in this sample may be carry-over from other donors' samples. V is TRBV10-3 and J is TRBJ2-7; unclear D gene. CDR3 protein: CAISVGQDTCEQYF. The CDR3 nucleotides are TGTGCCATCAGTGTAGGTCAGGATACCTGCGAGCAGTACTTC.